This T cell receptor (beta chain) originates from a study of beta chain features in type 1 diabetes. Remarks on this clone: Its antigen remains unidentified.

Whole-study findings and limits: Within each of all four CD4+ subsets, Type 1 diabetes patients had TCRB CDR3s that were moderately but significantly shorter.

This CDR3 has 12 amino acids. CDR1 is LNHDA, CDR2 SQIVND, per germline (reference sequence). Between the trimmed V and J ends, which lost 5 bases and 12 bases, there was a span of 16 bases. Of the isolated RNA, all was reverse transcribed, and so the sequenced material was expressed TCRB transcripts. The assay was immunoSEQ multiplex PCR, and TCRdb's table has in-frame clones only and misses some. Of hundreds of thousands of clones listed, over 12% are singletons. This chain uses TRBV19 with TRBJ1-1; weak D call: TRBD1 (5 bases). This receptor was identified in a man aged 18 to 30 with type 1 diabetes. The material sequenced was naive CD4+ T cells from blood. CDR3 coding DNA: TGTGCCAGTAGTCTCGCCGAAAGGGGAACTTTCTTT. Translated: CASSLAERGTFF.